This T cell receptor (beta chain) was sequenced for a study of T-cell reconstitution after alpha-beta-depleted transplantation in children (dated by TCRdb to 2016 to 2017). Regarding the complete study: Using TCR repertoire profiling, the study followed T-cell immune reconstitution in a quantitative way in children after TCRalphabeta/CD19-depleted allogeneic hematopoietic cell transplantation. Study-wide conclusions, independent of this receptor: The apparently early alphabetaT-cell count recovery about two months after transplant was reportedly dependent on only several hundred rapidly expanded clones derived from non-depleted graft cells. In some patients, high TCRbeta diversity at day 60 was attributed to recipient T cells and intrathymic progenitors that had survived conditioning. Hyperexpanded clone frequencies declined over subsequent months; after one year, T-cell counts and TCRbeta diversity were mostly attributed to newly produced T cells.

The method behind the library was PCR. TCRdb shows the sequencer as Illumina HiSeq 2500. To normalize quantification of the TCRbeta repertoire, the TCR libraries were built with molecular barcoding that relied on unique molecular identifiers. The raw public reads went through TCRdb reprocessing: fastp at Q25, MiXCR clone calling, in-frame beta chains kept. All rows with the same CDR3 protein become a single entry with the most common DNA and genes. Recorded for this sample are roughly 570,000 distinct CDR3 sequences; 27% of them occurred a single time. The top ten clonotypes cover around a third of the sample. A note on this clonotype: It lacks a known antigen. No base-level quality is on record; no much larger clone is a single base apart.

The CDR3 goes from the cysteine to the phenylalanine over 14 residues. The sequence is cut down to CDR3 DNA, 42 bases in frame from base 1. Unmatched junction bases come to 4, with V trimmed by 5 bases and J by 3 bases. Reading the germline V gene (reference sequence) gives CDR1 LGHDT and CDR2 YNNKEL. Interpreted using the paper, the treatment or condition label stands for: allogeneic hematopoietic cell transplantation with graft depleted of TCRalphabeta T cells and CD19 B cells. Transplant recipients were children who received TCRalphabeta/CD19-depleted allogeneic hematopoietic cell grafts. The sample in question was PBMCs, obtained before TCRalphabeta/CD19-depleted stem cell transplant. The sequence was obtained from a boy younger than two with Wiskott-Aldrich syndrome, due to receive a stem cell transplant. The chain links TRBV3-1 with TRBJ2-7; the central 10 bases match TRBD1. At the DNA level, the sequence is TGTGCCAGCAGCATGACAGGGGGCAACTACGAGCAGTACTTC. Translated, this is CASSMTGGNYEQYF.